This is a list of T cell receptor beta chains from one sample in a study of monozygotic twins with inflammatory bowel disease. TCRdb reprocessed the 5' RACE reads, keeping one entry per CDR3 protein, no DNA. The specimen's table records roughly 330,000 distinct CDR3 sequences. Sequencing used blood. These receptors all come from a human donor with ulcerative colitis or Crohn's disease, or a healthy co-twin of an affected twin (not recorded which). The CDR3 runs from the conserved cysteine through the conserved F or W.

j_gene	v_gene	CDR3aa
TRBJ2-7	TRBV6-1	CASRADRASSYEQYF
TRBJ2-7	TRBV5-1	CASSLDRPPYEQYF
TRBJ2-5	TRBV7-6	CASSLRGPAQETQYF
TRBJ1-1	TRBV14	CASSQGWTAFF
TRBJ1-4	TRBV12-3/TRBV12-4	CASSLSIAEKLFF
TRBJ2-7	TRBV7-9	CASSPLSAYEQYF
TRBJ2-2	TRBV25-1	CASMAYQNTGELFF
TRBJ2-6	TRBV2	CASSVQGTGANVLTF
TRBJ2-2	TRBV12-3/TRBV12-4	CASSYGGGELFF
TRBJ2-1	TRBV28	CATLGTPYNEQFF